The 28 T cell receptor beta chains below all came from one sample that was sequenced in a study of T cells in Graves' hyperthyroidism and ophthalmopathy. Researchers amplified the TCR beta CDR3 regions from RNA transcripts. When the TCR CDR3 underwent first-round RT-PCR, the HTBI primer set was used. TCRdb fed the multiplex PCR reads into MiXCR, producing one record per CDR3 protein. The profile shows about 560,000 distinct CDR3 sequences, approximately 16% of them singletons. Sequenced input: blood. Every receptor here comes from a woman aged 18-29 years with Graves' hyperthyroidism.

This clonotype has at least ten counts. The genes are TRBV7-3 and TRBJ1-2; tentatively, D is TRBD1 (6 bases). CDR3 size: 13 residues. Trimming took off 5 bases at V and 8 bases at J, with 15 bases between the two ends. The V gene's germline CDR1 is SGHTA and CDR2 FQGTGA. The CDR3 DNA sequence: TGTGCCAGCAGCCTCACAGGGATGGAAGGCTACACCTTC. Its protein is CASSLTGMEGYTF. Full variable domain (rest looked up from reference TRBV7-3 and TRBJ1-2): GAGVSQTPSNKVTEKGKYVELRCDPISGHTALYWYRQSLGQGPEFLIYFQGTGAADDSGLPNDRFFAVRPEGSVSTLKIQRTERGDSAVYLCASSLTGMEGYTFGSGTRLTVV.

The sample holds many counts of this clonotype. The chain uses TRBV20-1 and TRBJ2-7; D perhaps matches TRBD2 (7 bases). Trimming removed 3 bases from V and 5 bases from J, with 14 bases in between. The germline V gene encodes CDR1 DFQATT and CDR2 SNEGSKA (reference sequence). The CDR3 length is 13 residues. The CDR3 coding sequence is TGCAGTGCTAGGTGGGGGGGGGCAAACGAGCAGTACTTC. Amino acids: CSARWGGANEQYF.

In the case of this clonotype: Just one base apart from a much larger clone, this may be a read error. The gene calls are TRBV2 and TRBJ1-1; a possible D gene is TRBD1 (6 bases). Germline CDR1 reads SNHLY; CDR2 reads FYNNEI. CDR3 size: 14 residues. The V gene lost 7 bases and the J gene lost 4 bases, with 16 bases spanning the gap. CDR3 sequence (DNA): TGTGCCAGCAATTACAGGGCCCTGAGCACTGAAGCTTTCTTT. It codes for CASNYRALSTEAFF.

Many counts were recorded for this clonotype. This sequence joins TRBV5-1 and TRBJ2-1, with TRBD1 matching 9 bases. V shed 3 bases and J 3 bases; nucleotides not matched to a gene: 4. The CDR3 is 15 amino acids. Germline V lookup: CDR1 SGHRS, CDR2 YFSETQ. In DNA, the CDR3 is TGCGCCAGCAGCTCACAGGGGGCAGGCTACAATGAGCAGTTCTTC. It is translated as CASSSQGAGYNEQFF.

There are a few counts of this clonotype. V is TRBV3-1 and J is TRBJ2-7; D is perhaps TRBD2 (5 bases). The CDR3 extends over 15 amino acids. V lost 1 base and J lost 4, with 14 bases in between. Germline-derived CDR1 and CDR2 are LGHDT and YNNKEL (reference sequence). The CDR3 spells CASSQGSDGVYEQYF. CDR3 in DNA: TGTGCCAGCAGCCAAGGGTCGGACGGGGTTTACGAGCAGTACTTC.

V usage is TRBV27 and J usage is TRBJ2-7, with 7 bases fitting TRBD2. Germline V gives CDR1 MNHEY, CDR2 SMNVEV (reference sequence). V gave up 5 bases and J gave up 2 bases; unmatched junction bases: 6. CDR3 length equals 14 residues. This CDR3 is CASSPTSSPYEQYF. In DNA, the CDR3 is TGTGCCAGCAGTCCGACTAGCAGCCCCTACGAGCAGTACTTC.

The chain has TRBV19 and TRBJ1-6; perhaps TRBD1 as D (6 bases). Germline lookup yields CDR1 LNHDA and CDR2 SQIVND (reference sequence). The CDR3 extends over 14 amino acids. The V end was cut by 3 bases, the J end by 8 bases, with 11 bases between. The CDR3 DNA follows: TGTGCCAGTAGTATGCGGGACAAATATTCACCCCTCCACTTT. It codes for CASSMRDKYSPLHF.

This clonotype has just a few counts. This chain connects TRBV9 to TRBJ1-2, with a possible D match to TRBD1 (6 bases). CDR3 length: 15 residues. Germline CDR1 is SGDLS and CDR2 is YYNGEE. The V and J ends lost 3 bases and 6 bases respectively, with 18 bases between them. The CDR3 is CASSDADRLDDGYTF. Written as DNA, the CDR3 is TGTGCCAGCAGCGATGCCGACAGGCTTGATGATGGCTACACCTTC.

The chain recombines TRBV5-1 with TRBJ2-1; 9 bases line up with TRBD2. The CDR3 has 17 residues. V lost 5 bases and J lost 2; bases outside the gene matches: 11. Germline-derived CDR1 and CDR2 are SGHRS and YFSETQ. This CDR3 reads CASRPGRLAETYNEQFF. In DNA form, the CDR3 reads TGCGCCAGCAGGCCCGGAAGACTAGCGGAAACCTACAATGAGCAGTTCTTC.

CDR3 protein: CASSTAGRASNQPQHF. CDR3 coding DNA: TGTGCCAGTAGTACGGCGGGGCGGGCTAGCAATCAGCCCCAGCATTTT. V gene TRBV19 combines with J gene TRBJ1-5, with a tentative D call TRBD1 (5 bases). The CDR3 is 16 amino acids. Germline V gene data show CDR1 as LNHDA and CDR2 as SQIVND (reference sequence). V was cut by 4 bases and J by 0 bases, with 13 bases left in between. Filled out from reference TRBV19 and TRBJ1-5, the complete variable domain reads DGGITQSPKYLFRKEGQNVTLSCEQNLNHDAMYWYRQDPGQGLRLIYYSQIVNDFQKGDIAEGYSVSREKKESFPLTVTSAQKNPTAFYLCASSTAGRASNQPQHFGDGTRLSIL.

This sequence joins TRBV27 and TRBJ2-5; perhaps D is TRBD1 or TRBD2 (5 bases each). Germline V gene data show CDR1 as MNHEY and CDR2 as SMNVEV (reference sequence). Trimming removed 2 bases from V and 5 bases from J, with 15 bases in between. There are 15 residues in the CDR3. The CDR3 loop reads CASSLGGEGEETQYF. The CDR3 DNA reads TGTGCCAGCAGTTTAGGGGGAGAGGGTGAGGAGACCCAGTACTTC.

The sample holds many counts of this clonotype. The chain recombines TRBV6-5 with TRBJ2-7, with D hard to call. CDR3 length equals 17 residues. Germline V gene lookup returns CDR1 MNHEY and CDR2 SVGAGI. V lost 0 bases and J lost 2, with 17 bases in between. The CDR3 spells CASSYSRAPLAPYEQYF. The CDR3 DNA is TGTGCCAGCAGTTACTCGAGAGCCCCTTTAGCCCCCTACGAGCAGTACTTC.

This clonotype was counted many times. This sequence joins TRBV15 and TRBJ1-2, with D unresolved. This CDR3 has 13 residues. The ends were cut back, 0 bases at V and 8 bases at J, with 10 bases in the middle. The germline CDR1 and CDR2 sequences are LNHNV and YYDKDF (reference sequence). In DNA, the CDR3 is TGTGCCACCAGCAGAGATGTGATGGCCGGCTACACCTTC. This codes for CATSRDVMAGYTF.

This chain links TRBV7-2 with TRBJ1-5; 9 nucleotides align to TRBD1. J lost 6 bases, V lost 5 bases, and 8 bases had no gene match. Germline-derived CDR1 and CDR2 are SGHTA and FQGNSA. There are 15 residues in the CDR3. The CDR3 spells CASSPGDRASQPQHF. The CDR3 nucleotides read TGTGCCAGCAGCCCTGGGGACAGGGCGAGTCAGCCCCAGCATTTT. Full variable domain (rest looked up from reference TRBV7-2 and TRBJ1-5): GAGVSQSPSNKVTEKGKDVELRCDPISGHTALYWYRQSLGQGLEFLIYFQGNSAPDKSGLPSDRFSAERTGGSVSTLTIQRTQQEDSAVYLCASSPGDRASQPQHFGDGTRLSIL.

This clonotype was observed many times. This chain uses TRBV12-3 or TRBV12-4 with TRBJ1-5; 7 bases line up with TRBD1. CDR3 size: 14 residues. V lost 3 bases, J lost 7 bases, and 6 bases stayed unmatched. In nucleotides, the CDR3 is TGTGCCAGCAGTTTCCGACAGGGAAACCAGCCCCAGCATTTT. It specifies CASSFRQGNQPQHF.

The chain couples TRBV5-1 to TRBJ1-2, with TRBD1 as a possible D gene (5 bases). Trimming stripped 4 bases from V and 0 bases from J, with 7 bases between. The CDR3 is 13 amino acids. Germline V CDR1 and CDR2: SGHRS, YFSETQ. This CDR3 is CASSQGTNYGYTF. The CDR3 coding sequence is TGCGCCAGCAGCCAGGGAACTAACTATGGCTACACCTTC.

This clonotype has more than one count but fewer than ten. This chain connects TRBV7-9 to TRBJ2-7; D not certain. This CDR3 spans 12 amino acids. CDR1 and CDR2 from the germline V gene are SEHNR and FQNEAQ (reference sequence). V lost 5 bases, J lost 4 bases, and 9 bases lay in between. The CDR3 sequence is CASSTSLYEQYF. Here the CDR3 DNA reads TGTGCCAGCAGCACCAGTTTGTACGAGCAGTACTTC.

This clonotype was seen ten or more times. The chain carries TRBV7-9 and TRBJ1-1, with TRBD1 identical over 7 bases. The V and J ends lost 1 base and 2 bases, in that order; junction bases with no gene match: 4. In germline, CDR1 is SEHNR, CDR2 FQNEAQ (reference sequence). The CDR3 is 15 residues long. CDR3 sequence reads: CASSLGDRRNTEAFF. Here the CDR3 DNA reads TGTGCCAGCAGCTTAGGGGACAGACGAAACACTGAAGCTTTCTTT.

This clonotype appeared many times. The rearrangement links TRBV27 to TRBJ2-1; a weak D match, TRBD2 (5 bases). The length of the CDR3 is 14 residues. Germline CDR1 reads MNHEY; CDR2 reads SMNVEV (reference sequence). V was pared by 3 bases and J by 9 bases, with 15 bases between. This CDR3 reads CASSFWGLAGEQFF. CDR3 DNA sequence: TGTGCCAGCAGTTTTTGGGGTCTTGCGGGTGAGCAGTTCTTC.

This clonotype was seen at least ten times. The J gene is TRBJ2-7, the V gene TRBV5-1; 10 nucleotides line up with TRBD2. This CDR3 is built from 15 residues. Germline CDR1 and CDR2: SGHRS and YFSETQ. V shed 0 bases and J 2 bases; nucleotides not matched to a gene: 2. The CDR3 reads CASSLGSGRAYEQYF. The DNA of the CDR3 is TGCGCCAGCAGCTTGGGGAGCGGGAGGGCCTACGAGCAGTACTTC.

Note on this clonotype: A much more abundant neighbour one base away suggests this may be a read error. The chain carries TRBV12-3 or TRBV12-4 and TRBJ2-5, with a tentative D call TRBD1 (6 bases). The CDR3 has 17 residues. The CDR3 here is CASSPVPGTHIQGTQYF. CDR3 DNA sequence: TGTGCCAGCAGTCCCGTCCCCGGGACACATATCCAAGGGACCCAGTACTTC.

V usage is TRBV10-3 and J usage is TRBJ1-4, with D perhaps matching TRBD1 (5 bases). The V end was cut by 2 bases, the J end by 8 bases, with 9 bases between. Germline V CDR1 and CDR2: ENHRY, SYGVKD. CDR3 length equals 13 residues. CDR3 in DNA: TGTGCCATCAGTGAGATAAGGGGCGAAAAACTGTTTTTT. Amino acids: CAISEIRGEKLFF.

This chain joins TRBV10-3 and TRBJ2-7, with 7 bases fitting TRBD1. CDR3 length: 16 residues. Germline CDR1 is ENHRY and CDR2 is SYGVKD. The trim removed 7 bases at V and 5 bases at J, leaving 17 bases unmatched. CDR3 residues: CAIKRGTDRLRNEQYF. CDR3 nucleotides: TGTGCCATCAAGAGGGGGACAGATCGTCTGAGGAACGAGCAGTACTTC.

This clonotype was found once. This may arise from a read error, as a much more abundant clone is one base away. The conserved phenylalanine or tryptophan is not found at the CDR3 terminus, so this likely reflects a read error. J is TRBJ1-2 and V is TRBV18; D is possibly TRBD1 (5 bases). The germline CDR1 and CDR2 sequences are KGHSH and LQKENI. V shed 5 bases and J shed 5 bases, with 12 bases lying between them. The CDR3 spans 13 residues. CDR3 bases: TGTGCCAGCTCATACGGGACGGAATATGGCTACACCCTC. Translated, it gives CASSYGTEYGYTL.

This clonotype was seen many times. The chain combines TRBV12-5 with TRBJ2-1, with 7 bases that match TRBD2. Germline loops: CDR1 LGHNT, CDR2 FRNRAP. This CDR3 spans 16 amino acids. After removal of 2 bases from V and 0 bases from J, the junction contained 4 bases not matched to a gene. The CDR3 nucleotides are TGTGCTAGTGGTTTGCCCGGGGGGATCTCCTACAATGAGCAGTTCTTC. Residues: CASGLPGGISYNEQFF. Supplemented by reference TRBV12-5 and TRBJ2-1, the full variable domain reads DARVTQTPRHKVTEMGQEVTMRCQPILGHNTVFWYRQTMMQGLELLAYFRNRAPLDDSGMPKDRFSAEMPDATLATLKIQPSEPRDSAVYFCASGLPGGISYNEQFFGPGTRLTVL.

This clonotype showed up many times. CDR3: CASSPTSGINEQFF. CDR3 sequence (DNA): TGTGCCAGCAGCCCGACTAGCGGGATCAATGAGCAGTTCTTC. This chain connects TRBV12-3 or TRBV12-4 to TRBJ2-1; 11 nucleotides align to TRBD2. Trimming removed 6 bases from V and 6 bases from J; junction bases left unmatched: 4. The length of the CDR3 is 14 residues.

CDR3 nucleotides: TGTGCCAGCAGTCCCGGACTAGCGCGCCCTGGAAGATGGGAGACCCAGTACTTC. Translated, it gives CASSPGLARPGRWETQYF. The gene calls are TRBV28 and TRBJ2-5, with TRBD2 matching 9 bases. This CDR3 has 18 residues. Germline V gene lookup returns CDR1 MDHEN and CDR2 SYDVKM. V was clipped by 5 bases and J by 5 bases; unmatched bases: 18. Complete variable domain (other parts from reference TRBV28 and TRBJ2-5): DVKVTQSSRYLVKRTGEKVFLECVQDMDHENMFWYRQDPGLGLRLIYFSYDVKMKEKGDIPEGYSVSREKKERFSLILESASTNQTSMYLCASSPGLARPGRWETQYFGPGTRLLVL.

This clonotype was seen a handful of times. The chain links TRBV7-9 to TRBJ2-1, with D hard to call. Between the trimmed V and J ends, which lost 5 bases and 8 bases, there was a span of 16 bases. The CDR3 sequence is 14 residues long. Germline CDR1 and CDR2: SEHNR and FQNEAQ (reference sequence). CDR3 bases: TGTGCCAGCAGCCTAGGATCCAATTCTTATGAGCAGTTCTTC. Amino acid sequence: CASSLGSNSYEQFF.